These T cell receptor beta chains were read from a single sample in a study of cytomegalovirus exposure and HLA in healthy donors. Only in-frame clones appear in the TCRdb table, and some are missing; sequencing was by immunoSEQ multiplex PCR. Recorded for this sample: around 150,000 clones. Sequencing input: PBMCs. These receptors all come from a woman between 55 and 75 years old in good health and CMV-seronegative. Both conserved end residues are part of each CDR3. D genes are given only for firm matches.

v_gene	d_gene	j_gene	CDR3aa	CDR3nt
TRBV15	NA	TRBJ1-1	CATSRVNRPYTEAFF	TGTGCCACCAGCAGAGTGAACAGGCCTTACACTGAAGCTTTCTTT
TRBV21-1	NA	TRBJ2-5	CASSTHKIQETQYF	TGTGCCAGCAGCACGCACAAGATCCAAGAGACCCAGTACTTC
TRBV9	NA	TRBJ2-2	CASSVWRDNTGELFF	TGTGCCAGCAGCGTATGGCGGGATAACACCGGGGAGCTGTTTTTT
TRBV9	TRBD2	TRBJ2-7	CASSVYNGRRDEQYF	TGTGCCAGCAGCGTATACAACGGGAGGAGAGACGAGCAGTACTTC
TRBV5-1	NA	TRBJ2-2	CASSILGRELFF	TGCGCCAGCAGCATTCTCGGGAGGGAGCTGTTTTTT
TRBV18	TRBD1	TRBJ1-5	CASSQGTGNQPQHF	TGTGCCAGCTCACAAGGGACAGGGAATCAGCCCCAGCATTTT
TRBV27	TRBD1	TRBJ1-2	CASSFGTGGSYTF	TGTGCCAGCAGTTTTGGGACAGGGGGTAGCTACACCTTC
TRBV7-2	NA	TRBJ2-2	CASSSTGPGVPGELFF	TGTGCCAGCAGCTCTACAGGGCCCGGGGTGCCCGGGGAGCTGTTTTTT
TRBV28	NA	TRBJ2-7	CASTQGGSDGLYEQYF	TGTGCCAGCACCCAGGGAGGCTCGGATGGGCTTTACGAGCAGTACTTC
TRBV5-6	NA	TRBJ1-5	CASSFGTGSRRSQPQHF	TGTGCCAGCAGCTTCGGAACAGGGAGTAGGAGGAGTCAGCCCCAGCATTTT
TRBV11-2	TRBD1	TRBJ1-5	CASSSDRASLPQHF	TGTGCCAGCAGCTCCGACAGGGCGAGTTTACCCCAGCATTTT
TRBV20-1	NA	TRBJ2-7	CSARPSSEQYF	TGCAGTGCTAGACCATCGTCCGAGCAGTACTTC
TRBV7-8	NA	TRBJ1-1	CASSLREMNTEAFF	TGTGCCAGCAGCTTGAGGGAGATGAACACTGAAGCTTTCTTT
TRBV5-4	TRBD2	TRBJ2-1	CASKRGGSYNEQFF	TGTGCCAGCAAGCGGGGGGGCTCCTACAATGAGCAGTTCTTC
TRBV5-1	TRBD2	TRBJ2-2	CASSGLAGSTGELFF	TGCGCCAGCAGCGGGCTAGCGGGATCCACCGGGGAGCTGTTTTTT
TRBV7-2	TRBD2	TRBJ2-7	CASSLELAGGEQYF	TGTGCCAGCAGCTTAGAGCTAGCGGGGGGCGAGCAGTACTTC
TRBV18	TRBD2	TRBJ2-7	CASSPRASGATYEQYF	TGTGCCAGCTCACCACGGGCTAGCGGGGCTACCTACGAGCAGTACTTC
TRBV27	NA	TRBJ2-7	CASSLFGQGGEQYF	TGTGCCAGCAGTTTATTCGGCCAGGGTGGCGAGCAGTACTTC
TRBV7-3	NA	TRBJ1-2	CASSFDRRGVYGYTF	TGTGCCAGCAGCTTCGACAGGCGAGGGGTCTATGGCTACACCTTC
TRBV11-2	NA	TRBJ1-3	CASSLDPDSGNTIYF	TGTGCCAGCAGCTTAGATCCAGACAGCGGAAACACCATATATTTT
TRBV7-3	TRBD1	TRBJ1-2	CASSPNVGTADGYTF	TGTGCCAGCAGCCCAAACGTGGGGACAGCAGATGGCTACACCTTC
TRBV9	NA	TRBJ1-2	CASSSPWGSGIRGYTF	TGTGCCAGCAGCTCACCTTGGGGTTCGGGGATACGAGGCTACACCTTC
TRBV5-1	TRBD1	TRBJ2-5	CASSGTGEATQYF	TGCGCCAGCAGCGGGACAGGGGAAGCGACCCAGTACTTC
TRBV2	TRBD1	TRBJ2-4	CASSEGQGIHIQYF	TGTGCCAGCAGTGAGGGACAGGGTATACACATTCAGTACTTC
TRBV4-2	TRBD1	TRBJ1-3	CASSLRRDSGNTIYF	TGTGCCAGCAGCCTTCGTCGGGACAGTGGAAACACCATATATTTT
TRBV5-8	NA	TRBJ2-3	CASSPITDTQYF	TGTGCCAGCAGCCCTATAACAGATACGCAGTATTTT
TRBV10-3	TRBD2	TRBJ2-7	CAISRLAGASYEQYF	TGTGCCATCAGCCGACTAGCGGGGGCCTCCTACGAGCAGTACTTC
TRBV11-3	NA	TRBJ2-1	CASSFGESGGSYNEQFF	TGTGCCAGCAGCTTCGGTGAAAGCGGAGGCTCCTACAATGAGCAGTTCTTC
TRBV5-1	TRBD2	TRBJ2-7	CASSATGGTSGMNEQYF	TGCGCCAGCAGCGCGACAGGCGGGACTAGCGGGATGAACGAGCAGTACTTC
TRBV7-9	NA	TRBJ1-1	CASSPLGTEAFF	TGTGCCAGCAGCCCCCTCGGGACTGAAGCTTTCTTT
TRBV7-9	NA	TRBJ2-1	CASSLARTGRALYNEQFF	TGTGCCAGCAGCTTAGCCCGGACAGGGAGGGCCCTTTACAATGAGCAGTTCTTC
TRBV6-1	NA	TRBJ1-5	CASSANSGGALGNQPQHF	TGTGCCAGCAGTGCGAACTCTGGTGGGGCTTTAGGCAATCAGCCCCAGCATTTT
TRBV14	NA	TRBJ2-3	CASSSRWTDTQYF	TGTGCCAGCAGCAGCCGTTGGACAGATACGCAGTATTTT
TRBV12-2	NA	TRBJ2-3	CASRLGTLTDTQYF	TGTGCAAGTCGCTTAGGGACACTCACAGATACGCAGTATTTT
TRBV5-1	TRBD2	TRBJ2-7	CASTGLAGGPGYEQYF	TGCGCCAGCACCGGACTAGCGGGAGGGCCGGGCTACGAGCAGTACTTC
TRBV2	NA	TRBJ1-3	CASRDGSSGNTIYF	TGTGCCAGCAGGGACGGGAGCTCTGGAAACACCATATATTTT
TRBV5-5	NA	TRBJ2-5	CASTPWGRRGGETQYF	TGTGCCAGCACTCCCTGGGGGCGCCGGGGAGGGGAGACCCAGTACTTC
TRBV18	TRBD1	TRBJ1-2	CASSPRTGGSDYGYTF	TGTGCCAGCTCACCTCGGACAGGGGGCTCCGACTATGGCTACACCTTC
TRBV27	NA	TRBJ1-5	CASTAGGGTNQPQHF	TGTGCCAGCACCGCGGGAGGGGGAACCAATCAGCCCCAGCATTTT
TRBV28	TRBD1	TRBJ1-5	CASRQSGTGGNQPQHF	TGTGCCAGCAGGCAATCCGGGACAGGGGGCAATCAGCCCCAGCATTTT